A single sample is the source of the 14 T cell receptor beta chains below, sequenced in a study of T cell repertoires in cytomegalovirus infection. MiXCR, run by TCRdb on the reads, gives a single entry per CDR3 protein. The table lists a few hundred thousand distinct CDR3 sequences, roughly 15% of them singletons, with around 8.7% in the top ten. The sample was PBMCs. Source of these receptors: a human donor in good health (CMV status not recorded). Some clones in this sample may be carry-over from other donors' samples.

This clonotype appeared a few times. The chain has TRBV5-4 and TRBJ2-5; 9 bases match TRBD2. With V trimmed by 0 bases and J by 1 base, 1 base remained unmatched. Germline V gene data show CDR1 as SGHNT and CDR2 as YYREEE (reference sequence). The CDR3 spans 15 residues. CDR3 bases: TGTGCCAGCAGCTTGGGACTAGCGGCCCAAGAGACCCAGTACTTC. Translating it yields CASSLGLAAQETQYF.

The chain has TRBV7-3 and TRBJ2-1; D is unclear. CDR3 length equals 12 residues. Per the germline V gene, CDR1 is SGHTA and CDR2 is FQGTGA. V was clipped by 4 bases and J by 9 bases, with 10 bases between them. The CDR3 protein is CASSSYLGEQFF. CDR3 coding DNA: TGTGCCAGCAGCTCCTACCTCGGTGAGCAGTTCTTC.

This clonotype was recorded at least ten times. This rearrangement joins TRBV12-3 or TRBV12-4 to TRBJ2-1; D gene unclear. The CDR3 has 15 residues. Trimming removed 6 bases at V and 1 base at J, with 13 bases between. The CDR3 DNA follows: TGTGCCAGCAGGCGGAACGGCTTGTCCTACAATGAGCAGTTCTTC. Translation gives CASRRNGLSYNEQFF.

This clonotype was seen at least ten times. V usage is TRBV11-2 and J usage is TRBJ2-5; 10 bases agree with TRBD2. The trim removed 5 bases at V and 3 bases at J, leaving 6 bases unmatched. The CDR3 has 15 residues. Germline values: CDR1 SGHAT, CDR2 FQNNGV. The CDR3 DNA reads TGTGCCAGCAGCATCAGCGGGAGGGTCGAAGAGACCCAGTACTTC. It yields the protein CASSISGRVEETQYF.

The V and J genes are TRBV2 and TRBJ1-2; D remains ambiguous. Germline CDR1 reads SNHLY; CDR2 reads FYNNEI. CDR3 length equals 15 residues. V lost 2 bases and J lost 3, with 13 bases in between. CDR3 amino acids: CASSELRNGYYGYTF. CDR3 DNA: TGTGCCAGCAGTGAACTCCGTAACGGCTACTATGGCTACACCTTC.

The CDR3 bases are TGCAGCGCCTCGACTAGCGGGGGGCAAGAGACCCAGTACTTC. Protein product: CSASTSGGQETQYF. This sequence joins TRBV29-1 and TRBJ2-5; 13 bases are a match to TRBD2. Germline assignment: CDR1 SQVTM and CDR2 ANQGSEA. The V segment lost 7 bases and the J segment 2 bases; nucleotides outside the gene matches: 4. The CDR3 totals 14 residues. The full variable domain, with the rest looked up from reference TRBV29-1 and TRBJ2-5, is SAVISQKPSRDICQRGTSLTIQCQVDSQVTMMFWYRQQPGQSLTLIATANQGSEATYESGFVIDKFPISRPNLTFSTLTVSNMSPEDSSIYLCSASTSGGQETQYFGPGTRLLVL.

Comments on this clonotype: Since a much larger clone is just one base distant, this may be a read error. The chain carries TRBV14 and TRBJ1-4, with 8 nucleotides matching TRBD1. The CDR3 has 16 residues. Trimming took 0 bases from V and 12 from J; bases not matched to a gene: 12. CDR1 is SGHDN and CDR2 is FVKESK in the germline V gene. The CDR3 DNA reads as TGTGCCAGCAGCCAAGATCTGGGAGAACAGGGGGGCGAACTGTTTTTT. As protein: CASSQDLGEQGGELFF. Full variable domain (missing parts from reference TRBV14 and TRBJ1-4): EAGVTQFPSHSVIEKGQTVTLRCDPISGHDNLYWYRRVMGKEIKFLLHFVKESKQDESGMPNNRFLAERTGGTYSTLKVQPAELEDSGVYFCASSQDLGEQGGELFFGSGTQLSVL.

This clonotype has at least ten counts. The chain is built from TRBV19 and TRBJ2-6, with a weak D call TRBD1 (6 bases). The V gene's germline CDR1 is LNHDA and CDR2 SQIVND (reference sequence). The V and J ends lost 5 bases and 0 bases respectively, with 17 bases between them. The CDR3 runs 18 residues. This chain's CDR3 is CASSVDRMGSSGANVLTF. CDR3 bases: TGTGCCAGTAGTGTCGACAGGATGGGGAGCTCTGGGGCCAACGTCCTGACTTTC.

The V call is TRBV13, the J call TRBJ1-2, with a possible D match to TRBD1 (6 bases). The CDR3 has 13 amino acids. Germline CDR1 reads PRHDT; CDR2 reads FYEKMQ (reference sequence). The ends were cut back, 5 bases at V and 5 bases at J, with 12 bases in the middle. DNA for the CDR3: TGTGCCAGCAGCCCCAGACAGGTTTATGGCTACACCTTC. This translates into CASSPRQVYGYTF. The complete variable domain, with remaining parts taken from reference TRBV13 and TRBJ1-2, reads AAGVIQSPRHLIKEKRETATLKCYPIPRHDTVYWYQQGPGQDPQFLISFYEKMQSDKGSIPDRFSAQQFSDYHSELNMSSLELGDSALYFCASSPRQVYGYTFGSGTRLTVV.

This chain connects TRBV4-2 to TRBJ2-6; no clear D. The CDR3 totals 17 residues. Trimming removed 3 bases from V and 4 bases from J, with 16 bases in between. The germline gives CDR1 LGHNA, CDR2 YNFKEQ. Here the CDR3 DNA reads TGTGCCAGCAGCCAGGACCTCTTATTTTCAGGGGCCAACGTCCTGACTTTC. Translation: CASSQDLLFSGANVLTF.

In this sample, this clonotype turned up a few times. This chain uses TRBV18 with TRBJ2-7; D remains unclear. There are 12 residues in the CDR3. Trimming stripped 3 bases from V and 4 bases from J, with 7 bases between. CDR1 is KGHSH and CDR2 is LQKENI in the germline V gene. As DNA, the CDR3 is TGTGCCAGCTCACCGACCCAGTACGAGCAGTACTTC. Translating gives CASSPTQYEQYF.

This clonotype came up many times. The junction and the germline gene differ at one end; a read error may be behind it. The chain carries TRBV28 and TRBJ2-7; 9 positions match TRBD1. CDR3 length: 16 residues. Germline lookup yields CDR1 MDHEN and CDR2 SYDVKM. In DNA, the CDR3 is TGTGCCAGCAGTTCCCCCGGGACAGGGACCTCTTACGGGCAGTACTTC. This codes for CASSSPGTGTSYGQYF.

This chain connects TRBV20-1 to TRBJ2-5; D is perhaps TRBD1 or TRBD2 (5 bases each). V lost 0 bases and J 7 bases, leaving 15 bases between the germline ends. The CDR3 is made up of 14 amino acids. Germline V CDR1 and CDR2: DFQATT, SNEGSKA (reference sequence). Here the CDR3 DNA reads TGCAGTGCTAGAGACCGGGGACGTGCCTGGACCCAGTACTTC. The encoded protein is CSARDRGRAWTQYF.

There are many counts of this clonotype. The V call is TRBV28, the J call TRBJ2-7; D is unresolved. The CDR3 runs to 14 residues. Trimming removed 8 bases at V and 4 bases at J, with 18 bases between. CDR1 is MDHEN and CDR2 is SYDVKM in the germline V gene. The CDR3 spells CASGQIGPPYEQYF. CDR3 coding DNA: TGTGCCAGCGGGCAGATTGGACCTCCTTACGAGCAGTACTTC.